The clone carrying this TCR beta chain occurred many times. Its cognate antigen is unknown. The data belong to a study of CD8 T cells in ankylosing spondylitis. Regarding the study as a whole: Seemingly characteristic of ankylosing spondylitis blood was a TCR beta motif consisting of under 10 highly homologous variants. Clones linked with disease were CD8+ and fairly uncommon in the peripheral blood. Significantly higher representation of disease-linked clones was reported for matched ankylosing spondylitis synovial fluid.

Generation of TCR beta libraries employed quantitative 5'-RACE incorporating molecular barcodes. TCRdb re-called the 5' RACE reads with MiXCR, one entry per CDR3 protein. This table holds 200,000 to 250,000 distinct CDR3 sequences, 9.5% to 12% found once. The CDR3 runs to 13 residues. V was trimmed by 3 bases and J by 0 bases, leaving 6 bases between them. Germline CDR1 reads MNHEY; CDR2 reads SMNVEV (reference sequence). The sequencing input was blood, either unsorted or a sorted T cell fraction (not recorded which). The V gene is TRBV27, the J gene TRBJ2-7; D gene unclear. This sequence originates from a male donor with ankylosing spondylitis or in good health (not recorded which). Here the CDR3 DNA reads TGTGCCAGCAGTTTTGAAAGCTCCTACGAGCAGTACTTC. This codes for CASSFESSYEQYF.